The T cell receptor (beta chain) under discussion was sequenced for a study of metastatic and nonmetastatic thyroid tumors. Study details: Malignant and benign thyroid patients had repertoires compared in peripheral blood and tumor or nodule tissue. General study points: In both blood and tumor samples, TCR beta diversity was reported significantly higher for malignant than benign nodules.

Not a single patient had been given any form of treatment at any point before undergoing thyroid surgery. Trimming removed 4 bases from V and 3 bases from J, with 22 bases in between. Germline-derived CDR1 and CDR2 are SEHNR and FQNEAQ (reference sequence). The CDR3 has 17 residues. This clone was recorded many times. Its antigen remains unidentified. Per the study methods: In papillary thyroid cancer, a distant-metastasis classifier was built using CDR3 differences across clinicopathological groups. MiXCR reprocessed the PCR reads for TCRdb. TCRdb's processing, not the study's, gives the V and J calls here. This sample has tens of thousands of clones, with about 25% found just once.

V usage is TRBV7-9 and J usage is TRBJ2-7, with D possibly matching TRBD1 (5 bases). The sequence came from a male donor with papillary thyroid cancer or a benign thyroid nodule (not recorded which). Some clones in this sample may be carry-over from other donors' samples. Sequenced: blood. The CDR3 region has the DNA TGTGCCAGCAGCTCACCCACCCTAGACAGCCATGACTACGAGCAGTACTTC. Translated, it gives CASSSPTLDSHDYEQYF.